Following are 16 T cell receptor beta chains from one sample sequenced in a study of blood T cell repertoires in COVID-19. Here immunoSEQ multiplex PCR was the method, and the copy in TCRdb shows in-frame clones only, minus some. Of approximately 270,000 clones listed, roughly 89% are singletons. What was sequenced was peripheral blood. The receptors here all came from a young man with acute or convalescent COVID-19.

This clone has just one count. The rearrangement links TRBV2 to TRBJ2-6; D remains ambiguous. The V gene lost 7 bases and the J gene lost 4 bases, with 14 bases spanning the gap. Germline CDR1 is SNHLY and CDR2 is FYNNEI. CDR3 length equals 15 residues. The CDR3 sequence is CASTSSSPGANVLTF. The CDR3, as DNA: TGTGCCAGCACAAGCTCGTCGCCCGGGGCCAACGTCCTGACTTTC.

V gene TRBV6-5 combines with J gene TRBJ1-2; D perhaps matches TRBD1 (5 bases). Germline loops: CDR1 MNHEY, CDR2 SVGAGI. This CDR3 has 14 amino acids. With 7 bases removed from V and 4 bases from J, the gap between germline ends came to 16 bases. CDR3 bases: TGTGCCAGCACCACGCAGGGTGCCCGCTATGGCTACACCTTC. Encoded protein: CASTTQGARYGYTF.

Concerning this clone: One junction end does not reproduce the germline sequence, and a read error may be involved. The CDR3 here is CASSLRAGQGTQYF. The CDR3 DNA sequence: TGCGCCAGCAGCTTGAGGGCAGGGCAAGGGACCCAGTACTTC. This chain connects TRBV5-1 to TRBJ2-5; tentative D call: TRBD1 (5 bases). Germline V gene sequence: CDR1 SGHRS, CDR2 YFSETQ. The CDR3 length is 14 residues.

The CDR3 sequence: CASSDRGSGELFF. The CDR3 DNA is TGTGCCAGCAGCGACCGGGGGTCCGGGGAGCTGTTTTTT. The chain uses TRBV2 and TRBJ2-2, with D possibly matching TRBD2 (6 bases). The germline CDR1 and CDR2 sequences are SNHLY and FYNNEI. The CDR3 contains 13 residues. V lost 6 bases and J 6 bases, leaving 11 bases between the germline ends.

The CDR3 is CALAGQQSYEQYF. The CDR3 coding sequence is TGTGCCCTTGCGGGACAGCAATCCTACGAGCAGTACTTC. This chain links TRBV6-4 with TRBJ2-7, with D possibly TRBD1 on 7 matching bases. From germline, CDR1 is MRHNA and CDR2 SNTAGT. CDR3 length: 13 amino acids. V lost 11 bases to trimming and J lost 1 base, with 15 bases between them.

The V and J genes are TRBV9 and TRBJ2-1, with D tentatively TRBD2 (5 bases). V gave up 0 bases and J gave up 8 bases, with 9 bases separating them. The CDR3 covers 13 residues. CDR1 and CDR2 (germline): SGDLS, YYNGEE. DNA for the CDR3: TGTGCCAGCAGCGTAGCCCCCGGGGATGAGCAGTTCTTC. As protein: CASSVAPGDEQFF.

The V and J genes are TRBV7-8 and TRBJ2-3; D may be TRBD1 (6 bases). This CDR3 contains 15 residues. V dropped 2 bases and J dropped 2 bases, with 11 bases sitting between them. The germline V gene encodes CDR1 SGHVS and CDR2 FQNEAQ. In DNA, the CDR3 is TGTGCCAGCAGCTTACTAGGACAGCTCACAGATACGCAGTATTTT. Translating gives CASSLLGQLTDTQYF.

This clone was observed a few times. Other DNA sequences of this sample code for an identical CDR3. The chain links TRBV5-1 to TRBJ1-3; possible D gene TRBD1, 5 bases. Germline CDR1 reads SGHRS; CDR2 reads YFSETQ. The CDR3 has 15 residues. V was cut by 2 bases and J by 0 bases, with 9 bases left in between. DNA for the CDR3: TGCGCCAGCAGCTTTGACAGTTTCTCTGGAAACACCATATATTTT. This encodes CASSFDSFSGNTIYF. The full variable domain, rest sourced from reference TRBV5-1 and TRBJ1-3, is KAGVTQTPRYLIKTRGQQVTLSCSPISGHRSVSWYQQTPGQGLQFLFEYFSETQRNKGNFPGRFSGRQFSNSRSEMNVSTLELGDSALYLCASSFDSFSGNTIYFGEGSWLTVV.

The rearrangement links TRBV11-2 to TRBJ2-7; 7 nucleotides line up with TRBD1. CDR1 and CDR2 from the germline V gene are SGHAT and FQNNGV. After removal of 5 bases from V and 7 bases from J, the junction contained 5 bases not matched to a gene. The CDR3 totals 12 residues. The CDR3 coding sequence is TGTGCCAGCAGCCCGACAGGGATGGAGCAGTACTTC. It specifies CASSPTGMEQYF.

The CDR3 loop is CASSTQGRNIGSPLHF. DNA for the CDR3: TGTGCCAGCAGTACTCAGGGTAGGAATATAGGTTCACCCCTCCACTTT. The V call is TRBV2, the J call TRBJ1-6; maybe TRBD1 (5 bases). Germline V gene data show CDR1 as SNHLY and CDR2 as FYNNEI. Trimming removed 5 bases from V and 9 bases from J, with 20 bases in between. The CDR3 loop spans 16 amino acids.

In nucleotides, the CDR3 is TGTGCCAGCAGCATAGCTGGACAGGGCCTTAATGAAAAACTGTTTTTT. As protein: CASSIAGQGLNEKLFF. The chain recombines TRBV21-1 with TRBJ1-4; TRBD1, the table's D call, was not compared with the DNA. TRBV21-1 is an annotated pseudogene. This CDR3 comprises 16 residues.

The chain is built from TRBV5-1 and TRBJ2-7, with D tentatively TRBD1 (5 bases). The CDR3 totals 14 residues. Trimming pared 4 bases from V and 1 base from J, leaving 12 bases between. CDR1 and CDR2 from the germline V gene are SGHRS and YFSETQ. The CDR3 DNA reads as TGCGCCAGCAGCAAAGCGACAGTTTCCTACGAGCAGTACTTC. It specifies CASSKATVSYEQYF.

The V and J genes are TRBV29-1 and TRBJ1-1; 8 bases fit TRBD1. This CDR3 is 20 amino acids long. CDR1 is SQVTM, CDR2 ANQGSEA, per germline. J gave up 4 bases and V 3 bases, and 25 bases lay outside the gene matches. Written as DNA, the CDR3 is TGCAGCGTTGACAGTGCAAGGTGGCAGGGGGCTCGAGTTGAGAGCACTGAAGCTTTCTTT. Translating it yields CSVDSARWQGARVESTEAFF.

This chain uses TRBV5-4 with TRBJ2-3; tentatively, D is TRBD2 (6 bases). V was cut by 3 bases and J by 1 base, with 12 bases left in between. Germline V gene sequence: CDR1 SGHNT, CDR2 YYREEE (reference sequence). CDR3 length: 15 residues. The CDR3 is CASSSDGGGTDTQYF. CDR3 bases: TGTGCCAGCAGCTCGGACGGCGGGGGCACAGATACGCAGTATTTT.

The chain has TRBV6-5 and TRBJ2-7, with D possibly being TRBD1 (5 bases). Germline values: CDR1 MNHEY, CDR2 SVGAGI. The CDR3 totals 13 residues. Trimming stripped 8 bases from V and 0 bases from J, with 11 bases between. The CDR3 here is CASVAGNSYEQYF. CDR3 nucleotides: TGTGCCAGCGTAGCAGGGAACTCCTACGAGCAGTACTTC.

This chain connects TRBV14 to TRBJ1-3, with a possible D match to TRBD1 (6 bases). Germline CDR1 and CDR2: SGHDN and FVKESK. This CDR3 is built from 17 residues. Trimming cost V 3 bases and J 3 bases, with 18 bases left between them. The CDR3 DNA reads TGTGCCAGCAGCCATGTAGGCGGACAGTTAATTGGAAACACCATATATTTT. It translates to CASSHVGGQLIGNTIYF.